This TCR beta chain was sequenced in a study of T cell repertoires in cytomegalovirus infection. Across the whole study: Carrying CMV and the relevant HLA type showed in public TCR beta signatures. Overall study findings and caveats: What dominated the ex vivo response were HLA-C-restricted CMV-specific TCR beta clonotypes. Public TCR beta family frequency separated CMV-and-HLA carriers, including in an independent cohort.

TCRdb redid the calling of the reads with MiXCR, one entry per CDR3 protein. The sample consists of fewer than 550,000 distinct CDR3 sequences, approximately 16% of them appearing once. This clonotype was detected many times. Its antigen is undetermined. Per germline, CDR1 SEHNR and CDR2 FQNEAQ (reference sequence). Trimming cost V 5 bases and J 7 bases, with 9 bases left between them. This CDR3 has 12 residues. The sequenced sample was CD8+ T cells from PBMCs. The V call is TRBV7-9, the J call TRBJ1-5; D is unclear. The TCR was taken from a human donor in good health (CMV status not recorded). Some clones in this sample may be carry-over from other donors' samples. CDR3 nucleotides: TGTGCCAGCAGCAAAGCAAGGCAGCCCCAGCATTTT. It codes for CASSKARQPQHF. The complete variable domain, with remaining parts taken from reference TRBV7-9 and TRBJ1-5, reads DTGVSQNPRHKITKRGQNVTFRCDPISEHNRLYWYRQTLGQGPEFLTYFQNEAQLEKSRLLSDRFSAERPKGSFSTLEIQRTEQGDSAMYLCASSKARQPQHFGDGTRLSIL.